This TCR beta chain was captured in a study of blood T cell repertoires in COVID-19. The CDR3 loop spans 15 amino acids. Per germline, CDR1 MGHDK and CDR2 SYGVNS. The trim removed 0 bases at V and 6 bases at J, leaving 5 bases unmatched. There are a few counts of this clone. The table came from immunoSEQ multiplex PCR; TCRdb's copy has only in-frame clones and leaves some out. The repertoire consists of fewer than 350,000 clones, with around 90% occurring once and the leading ten covering approximately 7.5%. This receptor was identified in a woman between 25 and 40 years old with COVID-19, enrolled during active disease. The rearrangement uses TRBV25-1 and TRBJ2-7; 10 nucleotides line up with TRBD2. The sample was peripheral blood. The CDR3 nucleotides read TGTGCCAGCAGTGAATACGAGCGGGAGGGATCCGAGCAGTACTTC. This codes for CASSEYEREGSEQYF.